This T cell receptor (beta chain) is from a study of blood T cell repertoires in COVID-19. Study-level information: T cells, B-cell-depleted T cells, or PBMCs supplied cDNA or gDNA.

Repertoires were generated with immunoSEQ multiplex PCR, while TCRdb's copy carries only in-frame clones and drops some. The sample carries about 130,000 clones, about four fifths recorded once. CDR1 SGHTA and CDR2 FQGNSA come from the germline V gene. Trimming left V 1 base short and J 7 bases short, with 10 bases between. The CDR3 totals 14 residues. The TCR sequence derives from a man in his 60s with acute or convalescent COVID-19. This chain connects TRBV7-2 to TRBJ1-4, with D unresolved. What was sequenced was peripheral blood. CDR3 in DNA: TGTGCCAGCAGCTTAGTCGCGTTTAGTGAAAAACTGTTTTTT. Its translation is CASSLVAFSEKLFF.